These 25 T cell receptor beta chains were all obtained from the same sample, sequenced in a study of a mutant IDH1 vaccine in newly diagnosed glioma. As to time point: week 5, during vaccination. Vaccination comprised doses that each held 300 ug of mutant IDH1 20-mer peptide, plus topical imiquimod. No antigen has been assigned to these receptors. TCRdb's table, derived via immunoSEQ multiplex PCR, lists solely in-frame clones and lacks some. This table has 25,000 to 35,000 clones, around 92% appearing once. The sample consisted of PBMCs, taken from a glioma patient whose treatment included an IDH1 peptide vaccine. These receptors were obtained from a man aged 18 to 29 with glioma.

This clone has just a few counts. V and J are TRBV4-2 and TRBJ2-1; the match to TRBD2 covers 11 bases. Germline values: CDR1 LGHNA, CDR2 YNFKEQ. The V segment lost 3 bases and the J segment 10 bases; nucleotides outside the gene matches: 8. The CDR3 is 15 residues long. The DNA of the CDR3 is TGTGCCAGCAGCCACCCACTAGCGGGAGTGGTGGAGCAGTTCTTC. It encodes CASSHPLAGVVEQFF.

The CDR3 is CAWDFSGSYNEQFF. In nucleotides, the CDR3 is TGTGCCTGGGACTTTAGCGGGAGCTATAATGAGCAGTTCTTC. V is TRBV30 and J is TRBJ2-1, with 9 bases fitting TRBD2. CDR1 GTSNPN and CDR2 SVGIG come from the germline V gene (reference sequence). The ends lost 5 bases at V and 7 bases at J; junction bases unmatched: 9. The CDR3 spans 14 residues.

J is TRBJ2-2 and V is TRBV6-1; D perhaps matches TRBD1 (6 bases). The length of the CDR3 is 17 residues. Trimming removed 5 bases at V and 5 bases at J, with 21 bases between. Germline V gene lookup returns CDR1 MNHNS and CDR2 SASEGT. CDR3 nucleotide sequence: TGTGCCAGCAGTAAAGGGGACACCCATCGGCGGACCGGGGAGCTGTTTTTT. Translation: CASSKGDTHRRTGELFF.

This clone was seen more than once but under ten times. The CDR3 coding sequence is TGTGCCAGCAGCCCAGCCGTAGGGGGCCGGGAGCAGTACTTC. Amino acids: CASSPAVGGREQYF. The chain is built from TRBV11-2 and TRBJ2-7, with TRBD1 matching over 7 bases. The CDR3 spans 14 residues. Germline lookup yields CDR1 SGHAT and CDR2 FQNNGV. Germline trimming cut 5 bases from V and 7 bases from J; bases unmatched to any gene: 11.

In this sample, this clone turned up a few times. The CDR3 sequence is CAWSDGGYEKLFF. In nucleotides, the CDR3 is TGTGCCTGGAGTGATGGGGGTTATGAAAAACTGTTTTTT. The chain joins TRBV30 to TRBJ1-4; the D gene is possibly TRBD1 (5 bases). The length of the CDR3 is 13 residues. Germline V CDR1 and CDR2: GTSNPN, SVGIG (reference sequence). The V end was cut by 1 base, the J end by 6 bases, with 9 bases between. Supplemented by reference TRBV30 and TRBJ1-4, the full variable domain reads SQTIHQWPATLVQPVGSPLSLECTVEGTSNPNLYWYRQAAGRGLQLLFYSVGIGQISSEVPQNLSASRPQDRQFILSSKKLLLSDSGFYLCAWSDGGYEKLFFGSGTQLSVL.

The chain combines TRBV4-3 with TRBJ1-5, with D possibly matching TRBD1 (5 bases). V was pared by 1 base and J by 4 bases, with 11 bases between. Looked up from germline, CDR1 is LGHNA and CDR2 is YSLEER. The CDR3 is 15 residues long. The CDR3: CASSQGGTSNQPQHF. The CDR3 DNA follows: TGCGCCAGCAGCCAAGGTGGGACGAGTAATCAGCCCCAGCATTTT.

The CDR3 sequence: CASSLDQGRNSPLHF. DNA for the CDR3: TGTGCCAGCAGCTTGGATCAGGGGCGTAATTCACCCCTCCACTTT. The genes are TRBV5-4 and TRBJ1-6, with D possibly TRBD1 on 6 matching bases. Looked up from germline, CDR1 is SGHNT and CDR2 is YYREEE (reference sequence). V was pared by 0 bases and J by 6 bases, with 10 bases between. The CDR3 has 15 residues. Based on the CDR3 plus reference TRBV5-4 and TRBJ1-6, the full variable domain is ETGVTQSPTHLIKTRGQQVTLRCSSQSGHNTVSWYQQALGQGPQFIFQYYREEENGRGNFPPRFSGLQFPNYSSELNVNALELDDSALYLCASSLDQGRNSPLHFGNGTRLTVT.

This clone was counted between two and nine times. V and J are TRBV6-1 and TRBJ2-7; no clear D. The V end lost 10 bases, the J end lost 2 bases, and 18 bases lay between the germline ends. Germline V gene sequence: CDR1 MNHNS, CDR2 SASEGT. This CDR3 spans 14 amino acids. Here the CDR3 DNA reads TGTGCCACCACTCGGGTGAGAGGCACCTACGAGCAGTACTTC. Translation: CATTRVRGTYEQYF.

The gene calls are TRBV29-1 and TRBJ1-1; possible D gene TRBD1, 5 bases. Germline values: CDR1 SQVTM, CDR2 ANQGSEA. The V end was cut by 3 bases, the J end by 1 base, with 12 bases between. This CDR3 spans 14 amino acids. The CDR3: CSVDPRQGNTEAFF. The CDR3 DNA follows: TGCAGCGTTGATCCCCGGCAGGGGAACACTGAAGCTTTCTTT.

The chain links TRBV29-1 to TRBJ1-4; D is ambiguous. CDR1 is SQVTM and CDR2 is ANQGSEA in the germline V gene. Trimming removed 3 bases from V and 8 bases from J, with 13 bases in between. The CDR3 length is 13 residues. This chain's CDR3 is CSVENSDREKLFF. The CDR3 bases are TGCAGCGTTGAGAACTCCGACCGCGAAAAACTGTTTTTT.

This sequence joins TRBV20-1 and TRBJ1-1; 8 bases agree with TRBD1. Trimming cost V 7 bases and J 11 bases; bases outside gene matches: 6. The CDR3 length is 10 residues. CDR1 and CDR2 from the germline V gene are DFQATT and SNEGSKA (reference sequence). In nucleotides, the CDR3 is TGCAGTGTAAGACAGGGGCGGGCTTTCTTT. Translation gives CSVRQGRAFF.

CDR3: CASSLGGGRSNYGYTF. Written as DNA, the CDR3 is TGCGCCAGCAGCTTGGGGGGCGGACGATCTAACTATGGCTACACCTTC. The chain carries TRBV5-1 and TRBJ1-2, with D perhaps TRBD1 (5 bases). This CDR3 has 16 amino acids. Deletions cut 0 bases from V and 0 bases from J, with 12 bases between. Per the germline V gene, CDR1 is SGHRS and CDR2 is YFSETQ. The full variable domain, completed using reference TRBV5-1 and TRBJ1-2, is KAGVTQTPRYLIKTRGQQVTLSCSPISGHRSVSWYQQTPGQGLQFLFEYFSETQRNKGNFPGRFSGRQFSNSRSEMNVSTLELGDSALYLCASSLGGGRSNYGYTFGSGTRLTVV.

This clone was found once. The chain couples TRBV4-1 to TRBJ2-3; D remains ambiguous. Germline-derived CDR1 and CDR2 are MGHRA and YSYEKL. The CDR3 contains 15 residues. V lost 0 bases, J lost 2 bases, and 9 bases lay in between. CDR3: CASSQDGPITDTQYF. CDR3 in DNA: TGCGCCAGCAGCCAAGACGGACCGATCACAGATACGCAGTATTTT.

This chain joins TRBV5-7 and TRBJ2-3; tentative D call: TRBD1 (6 bases). TRBV5-7 is placed among ORFs of uncertain function. With 4 bases removed from V and 1 base from J, the gap between germline ends came to 13 bases. CDR3 length equals 15 residues. The CDR3 nucleotides read TGTGCCAGCAGCCCAGGGGATAGGGGCACAGATACGCAGTATTTT. Protein sequence: CASSPGDRGTDTQYF.

This rearrangement joins TRBV30 to TRBJ1-2; D remains unclear. Between the trimmed V and J ends, which lost 0 bases and 4 bases, there was a span of 9 bases. Germline-derived CDR1 and CDR2 are GTSNPN and SVGIG (reference sequence). The CDR3 has 13 residues. CDR3 region: CAWSVQPGYGYTF. CDR3 in DNA: TGTGCCTGGAGTGTACAACCGGGCTATGGCTACACCTTC.

The gene calls are TRBV9 and TRBJ2-2; no clear D gene. Germline lookup yields CDR1 SGDLS and CDR2 YYNGEE. This CDR3 has 13 amino acids. Deletions cut 0 bases from V and 5 bases from J, with 5 bases between. The CDR3 spells CASSVALTGELFF. In DNA form, the CDR3 reads TGTGCCAGCAGCGTAGCACTAACCGGGGAGCTGTTTTTT.

The rearrangement uses TRBV6-6 and TRBJ2-6; no definite D call. The CDR3 extends over 15 amino acids. Trimming took 4 bases from V and 4 from J, leaving 11 bases between them. Germline CDR1 is MNHNY and CDR2 is SVGAGI (reference sequence). The CDR3 loop reads CASSLGQSGANVLTF. CDR3 in DNA: TGTGCCAGCAGTTTGGGCCAGTCGGGGGCCAACGTCCTGACTTTC.

The J gene is TRBJ2-7, the V gene TRBV18; TRBD2 agrees at 14 bases. Germline V gene data show CDR1 as KGHSH and CDR2 as LQKENI. The CDR3 has 19 residues. J was trimmed by 1 base and V by 2 bases; bases with no gene match: 10. The CDR3 sequence is CASSPTPGTSGRGSYEQYF. CDR3 coding DNA: TGTGCCAGCTCACCAACCCCTGGGACTAGCGGGAGAGGGTCCTACGAGCAGTACTTC.

This clone has more than one count but fewer than ten. The rearrangement links TRBV7-9 to TRBJ1-5, with D perhaps TRBD1 (5 bases). CDR1 is SEHNR, CDR2 FQNEAQ, per germline (reference sequence). The CDR3 contains 14 residues. Trimming shortened V by 1 base and J by 6 bases, and 10 bases separated the two germline ends. CDR3 sequence (DNA): TGTGCCAGCAGCTTAGGGGACCGGGCTCAGCCCCAGCATTTT. Its protein is CASSLGDRAQPQHF.

The table lists this clone with a count of one. The gene calls are TRBV2 and TRBJ2-2; the match to TRBD2 covers 8 bases. CDR3 length: 15 residues. J was trimmed by 5 bases and V by 1 base; bases with no gene match: 3. CDR1 and CDR2 (germline): SNHLY, FYNNEI. The CDR3 DNA follows: TGTGCCAGCAGTGAAGGCGGGAGGAGGACCGGGGAGCTGTTTTTT. This sequence encodes CASSEGGRRTGELFF. Together with reference TRBV2 and TRBJ2-2, the CDR3 gives the full variable domain: EPEVTQTPSHQVTQMGQEVILRCVPISNHLYFYWYRQILGQKVEFLVSFYNNEISEKSEIFDDQFSVERPDGSNFTLKIRSTKLEDSAMYFCASSEGGRRTGELFFGEGSRLTVL.

J is TRBJ2-2 and V is TRBV10-3; the D gene is possibly TRBD2 (5 bases). With 3 bases removed from V and 1 base from J, the gap between germline ends came to 12 bases. CDR1 is ENHRY and CDR2 is SYGVKD in the germline V gene. There are 16 residues in the CDR3. In DNA form, the CDR3 reads TGTGCCATCAGTGATCAAGGGAGTCTGAACACCGGGGAGCTGTTTTTT. It translates to CAISDQGSLNTGELFF.

The chain combines TRBV4-1 with TRBJ2-2, with 14 bases identical to TRBD2. The J segment lost 6 bases and the V segment lost 4 bases, leaving 7 bases of the junction unmatched. Germline CDR1 and CDR2: MGHRA and YSYEKL. CDR3 length: 17 residues. The CDR3 reads CASSLGTSGSVAGELFF. The CDR3 DNA sequence: TGCGCCAGCAGCCTTGGGACTAGCGGGAGTGTCGCCGGGGAGCTGTTTTTT.

V is TRBV5-4 and J is TRBJ1-2; D might be TRBD1 (6 bases). This CDR3 comprises 14 residues. V was shortened by 2 bases and J by 2 bases, with 10 bases between the two germline ends. Germline-derived CDR1 and CDR2 are SGHNT and YYREEE (reference sequence). The CDR3 loop reads CASSLLQGNYGYTF. CDR3 nucleotide sequence: TGTGCCAGCAGCTTATTACAGGGCAACTATGGCTACACCTTC.

In its sample, this clone was seen once. The chain uses TRBV5-1 and TRBJ2-7; the D gene is possibly TRBD1 (5 bases). Germline V gene sequence: CDR1 SGHRS, CDR2 YFSETQ. The V gene lost 4 bases and the J gene lost 2 bases, with 16 bases spanning the gap. The CDR3 sequence is 15 residues long. CDR3 in DNA: TGCGCCAGCAGCCTCCAAACAGGAAGCGCCTACGAGCAGTACTTC. Amino acid sequence: CASSLQTGSAYEQYF.

V gene TRBV5-4 combines with J gene TRBJ1-1; the match to TRBD1 covers 7 bases. With V trimmed by 5 bases and J by 1 base, 11 bases remained unmatched. Germline CDR1 is SGHNT and CDR2 is YYREEE (reference sequence). CDR3 length: 16 amino acids. The CDR3 DNA is TGTGCCAGCAGAATAAGCCAGGGACAGTCGAACACTGAAGCTTTCTTT. Its protein is CASRISQGQSNTEAFF.